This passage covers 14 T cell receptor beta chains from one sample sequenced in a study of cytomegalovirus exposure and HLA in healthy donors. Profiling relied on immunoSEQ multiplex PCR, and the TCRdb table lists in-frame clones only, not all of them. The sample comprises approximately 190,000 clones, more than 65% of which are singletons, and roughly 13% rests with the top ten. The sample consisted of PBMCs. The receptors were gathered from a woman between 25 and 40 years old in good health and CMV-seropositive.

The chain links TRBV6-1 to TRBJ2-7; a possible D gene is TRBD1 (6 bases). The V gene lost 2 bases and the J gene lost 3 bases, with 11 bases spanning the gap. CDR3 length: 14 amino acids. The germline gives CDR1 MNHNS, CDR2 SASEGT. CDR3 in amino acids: CASSENRAVYEQYF. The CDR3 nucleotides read TGTGCCAGCAGTGAAAACAGGGCGGTCTACGAGCAGTACTTC.

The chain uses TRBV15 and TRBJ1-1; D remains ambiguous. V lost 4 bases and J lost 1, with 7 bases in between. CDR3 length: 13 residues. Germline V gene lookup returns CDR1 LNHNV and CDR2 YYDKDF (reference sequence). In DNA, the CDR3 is TGTGCCACCAGCACCTTGAGGAACACTGAAGCTTTCTTT. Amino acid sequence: CATSTLRNTEAFF.

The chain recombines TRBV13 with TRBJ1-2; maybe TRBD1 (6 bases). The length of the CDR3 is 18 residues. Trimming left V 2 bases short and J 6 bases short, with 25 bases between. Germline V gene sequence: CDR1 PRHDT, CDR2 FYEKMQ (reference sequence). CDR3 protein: CASSLIRLRQDRKHGYTF. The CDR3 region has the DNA TGTGCCAGCAGCTTAATCCGTTTGAGACAGGATCGGAAGCATGGCTACACCTTC.

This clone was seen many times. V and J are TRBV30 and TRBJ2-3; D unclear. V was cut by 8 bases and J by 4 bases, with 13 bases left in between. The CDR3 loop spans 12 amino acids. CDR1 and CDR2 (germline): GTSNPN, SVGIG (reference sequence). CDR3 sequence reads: CALRPVPDTQYF. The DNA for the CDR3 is TGTGCCCTCAGGCCTGTTCCAGATACGCAGTATTTT. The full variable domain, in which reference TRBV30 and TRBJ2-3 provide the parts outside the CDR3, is SQTIHQWPATLVQPVGSPLSLECTVEGTSNPNLYWYRQAAGRGLQLLFYSVGIGQISSEVPQNLSASRPQDRQFILSSKKLLLSDSGFYLCALRPVPDTQYFGPGTRLTVL.

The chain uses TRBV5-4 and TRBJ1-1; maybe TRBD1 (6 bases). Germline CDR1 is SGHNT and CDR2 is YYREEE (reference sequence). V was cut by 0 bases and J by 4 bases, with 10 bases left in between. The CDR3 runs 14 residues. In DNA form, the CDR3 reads TGTGCCAGCAGCTTGGCAGGGGCGGCCACTGAAGCTTTCTTT. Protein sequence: CASSLAGAATEAFF.

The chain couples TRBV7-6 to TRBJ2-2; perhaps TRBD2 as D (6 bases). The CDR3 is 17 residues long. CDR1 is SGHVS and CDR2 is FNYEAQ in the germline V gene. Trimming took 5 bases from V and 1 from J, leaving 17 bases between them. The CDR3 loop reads CASSNPPGTQNTGELFF. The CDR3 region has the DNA TGTGCCAGCAGCAACCCCCCCGGGACTCAGAACACCGGGGAGCTGTTTTTT. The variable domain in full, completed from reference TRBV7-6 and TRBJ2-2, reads GAGVSQSPRYKVTKRGQDVALRCDPISGHVSLYWYRQALGQGPEFLTYFNYEAQQDKSGLPNDRFSAERPEGSISTLTIQRTEQRDSAMYRCASSNPPGTQNTGELFFGEGSRLTVL.

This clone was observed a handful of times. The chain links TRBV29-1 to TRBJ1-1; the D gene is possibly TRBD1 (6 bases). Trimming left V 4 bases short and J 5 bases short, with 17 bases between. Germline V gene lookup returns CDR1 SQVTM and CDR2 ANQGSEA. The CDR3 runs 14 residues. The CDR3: CSVGGVRGRTEAFF. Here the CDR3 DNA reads TGCAGCGTTGGAGGAGTGCGGGGGCGAACTGAAGCTTTCTTT.

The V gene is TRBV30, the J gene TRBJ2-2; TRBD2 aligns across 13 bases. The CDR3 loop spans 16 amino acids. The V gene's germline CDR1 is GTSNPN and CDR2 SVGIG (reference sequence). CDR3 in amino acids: CATGTSGTANTGELFF. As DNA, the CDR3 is TGTGCTACTGGGACTAGCGGGACGGCGAACACCGGGGAGCTGTTTTTT.

The CDR3 sequence is CASSFRASGEYTYEQYF. The CDR3 DNA reads TGTGCCAGCAGCTTCCGGGCTAGCGGGGAATACACCTACGAGCAGTACTTC. The rearrangement links TRBV7-2 to TRBJ2-7, with TRBD2 matching 9 bases. Looked up from germline, CDR1 is SGHTA and CDR2 is FQGNSA. The CDR3 has 17 residues. V trimming: 3 bases; J trimming: 2 bases; junction bases outside the gene matches: 11.

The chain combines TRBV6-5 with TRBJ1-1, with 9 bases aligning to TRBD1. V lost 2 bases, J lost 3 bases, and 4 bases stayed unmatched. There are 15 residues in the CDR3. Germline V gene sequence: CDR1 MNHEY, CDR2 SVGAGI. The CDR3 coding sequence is TGTGCCAGCAGTTACGCGGGACAGGGCGACACTGAAGCTTTCTTT. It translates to CASSYAGQGDTEAFF.

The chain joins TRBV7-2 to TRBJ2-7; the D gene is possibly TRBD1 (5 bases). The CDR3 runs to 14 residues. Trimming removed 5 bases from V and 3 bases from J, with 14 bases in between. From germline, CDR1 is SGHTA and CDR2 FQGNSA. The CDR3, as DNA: TGTGCCAGCAGCCCTACAATTCAGGGCTACGAGCAGTACTTC. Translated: CASSPTIQGYEQYF.

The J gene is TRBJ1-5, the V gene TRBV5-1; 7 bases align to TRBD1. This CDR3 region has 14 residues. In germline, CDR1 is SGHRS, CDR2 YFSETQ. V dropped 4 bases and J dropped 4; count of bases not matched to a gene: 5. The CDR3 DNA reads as TGCGCCAGCAGCCTAGGGACAGAAAATCAGCCCCAGCATTTT. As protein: CASSLGTENQPQHF.

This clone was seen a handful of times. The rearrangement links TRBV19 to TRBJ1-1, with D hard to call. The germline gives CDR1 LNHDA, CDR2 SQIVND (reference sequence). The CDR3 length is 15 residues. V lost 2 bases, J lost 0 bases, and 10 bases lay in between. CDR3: CASSIRRGMNTEAFF. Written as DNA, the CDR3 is TGTGCCAGTAGTATAAGGAGAGGCATGAACACTGAAGCTTTCTTT.

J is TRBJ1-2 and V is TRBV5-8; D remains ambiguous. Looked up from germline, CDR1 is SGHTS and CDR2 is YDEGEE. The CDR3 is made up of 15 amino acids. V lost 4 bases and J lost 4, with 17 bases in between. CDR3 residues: CASSDEPGDRYGYTF. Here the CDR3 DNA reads TGTGCCAGCAGCGACGAGCCAGGCGACCGCTATGGCTACACCTTC. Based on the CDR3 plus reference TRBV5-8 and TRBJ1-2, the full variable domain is EAGVTQSPTHLIKTRGQQATLRCSPISGHTSVYWYQQALGLGLQFLLWYDEGEERNRGNFPPRFSGRQFPNYSSELNVNALELEDSALYLCASSDEPGDRYGYTFGSGTRLTVV.